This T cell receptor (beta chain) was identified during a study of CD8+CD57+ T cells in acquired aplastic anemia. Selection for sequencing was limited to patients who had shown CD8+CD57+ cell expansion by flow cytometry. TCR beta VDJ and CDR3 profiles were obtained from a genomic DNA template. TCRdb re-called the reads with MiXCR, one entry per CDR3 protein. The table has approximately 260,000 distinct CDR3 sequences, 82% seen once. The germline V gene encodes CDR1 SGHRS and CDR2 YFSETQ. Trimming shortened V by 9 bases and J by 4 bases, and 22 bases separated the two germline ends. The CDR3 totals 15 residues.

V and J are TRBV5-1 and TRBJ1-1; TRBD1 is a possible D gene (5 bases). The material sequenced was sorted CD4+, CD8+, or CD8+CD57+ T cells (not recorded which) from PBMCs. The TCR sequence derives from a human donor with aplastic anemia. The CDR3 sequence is CATNQGDGGGTEAFF. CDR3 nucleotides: TGCGCCACCAATCAAGGGGACGGGGGAGGCACTGAAGCTTTCTTT. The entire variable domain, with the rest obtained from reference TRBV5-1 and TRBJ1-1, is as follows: KAGVTQTPRYLIKTRGQQVTLSCSPISGHRSVSWYQQTPGQGLQFLFEYFSETQRNKGNFPGRFSGRQFSNSRSEMNVSTLELGDSALYLCATNQGDGGGTEAFFGQGTRLTVV.